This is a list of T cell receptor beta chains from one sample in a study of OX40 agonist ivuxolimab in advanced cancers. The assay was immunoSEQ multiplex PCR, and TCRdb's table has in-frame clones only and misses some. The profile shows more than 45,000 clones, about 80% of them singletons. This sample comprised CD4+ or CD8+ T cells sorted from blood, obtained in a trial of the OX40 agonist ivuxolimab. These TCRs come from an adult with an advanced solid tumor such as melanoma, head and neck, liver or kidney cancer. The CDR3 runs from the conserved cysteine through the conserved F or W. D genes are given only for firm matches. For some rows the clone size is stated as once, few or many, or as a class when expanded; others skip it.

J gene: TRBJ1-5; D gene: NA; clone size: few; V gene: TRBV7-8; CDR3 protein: CASSFGGRDQPQHF; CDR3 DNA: TGTGCCAGCAGCTTTGGGGGGCGAGATCAGCCCCAGCATTTT
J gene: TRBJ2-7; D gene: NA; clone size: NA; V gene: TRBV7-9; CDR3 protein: CASSSYHGRAAYEQYF; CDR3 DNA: TGTGCCAGCAGCTCCTACCACGGGCGGGCCGCCTACGAGCAGTACTTC
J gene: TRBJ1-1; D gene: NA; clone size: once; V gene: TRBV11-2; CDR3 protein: CASSFARGTEAFF; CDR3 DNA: TGTGCCAGCAGCTTTGCCAGGGGCACTGAAGCTTTCTTT
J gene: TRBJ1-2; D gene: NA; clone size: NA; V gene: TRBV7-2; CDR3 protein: CASSRRYYGYTF; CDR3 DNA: TGTGCCAGCAGCCGGCGCTACTATGGCTACACCTTC
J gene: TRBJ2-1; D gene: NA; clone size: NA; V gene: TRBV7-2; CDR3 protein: CASSLKGGTFYNEQFF; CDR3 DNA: TGTGCCAGCAGCTTAAAGGGCGGGACTTTCTACAATGAGCAGTTCTTC
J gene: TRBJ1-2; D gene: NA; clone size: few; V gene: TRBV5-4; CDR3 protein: CASSLAQAAYRYTF; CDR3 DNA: TGTGCCAGCAGCTTGGCCCAGGCGGCCTATCGCTACACCTTC
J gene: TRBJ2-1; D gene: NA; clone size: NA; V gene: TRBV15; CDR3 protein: CATSRDYMSLSSYNEQFF; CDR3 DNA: TGTGCCACCAGCAGAGATTATATGAGCCTGAGCTCCTACAATGAGCAGTTCTTC
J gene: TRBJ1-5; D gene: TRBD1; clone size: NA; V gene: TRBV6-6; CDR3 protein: CASTPLRDRDDQPQHF; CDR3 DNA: TGTGCCAGCACCCCCCTCCGGGACAGGGACGATCAGCCCCAGCATTTT
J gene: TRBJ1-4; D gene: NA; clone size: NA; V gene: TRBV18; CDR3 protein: CASSPWSRGATNEKLFF; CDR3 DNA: TGTGCCAGCTCACCATGGTCGCGGGGGGCAACTAATGAAAAACTGTTTTTT
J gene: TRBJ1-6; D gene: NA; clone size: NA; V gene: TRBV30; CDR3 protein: CAWYQGLNSPLHF; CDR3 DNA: TGTGCCTGGTACCAGGGGTTGAATTCACCCCTCCACTTT
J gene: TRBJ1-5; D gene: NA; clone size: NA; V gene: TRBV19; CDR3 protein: CASTPGRLRGPQHF; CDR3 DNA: TGTGCCAGTACCCCGGGGCGGCTCCGTGGGCCCCAGCATTTT
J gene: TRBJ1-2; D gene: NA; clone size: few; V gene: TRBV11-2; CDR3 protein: CASSPQTANYGYTF; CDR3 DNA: TGTGCCAGCAGCCCACAGACAGCTAACTATGGCTACACCTTC
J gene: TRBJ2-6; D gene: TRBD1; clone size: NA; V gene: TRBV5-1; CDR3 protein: CASSSTGGGANVLTF; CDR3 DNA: TGCGCCAGCAGCTCGACAGGGGGTGGGGCCAACGTCCTGACTTTC
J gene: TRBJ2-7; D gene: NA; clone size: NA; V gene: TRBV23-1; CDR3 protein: CASSLRDTPSHEQYF; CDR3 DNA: TGCGCCAGCAGTCTCCGGGACACTCCTTCCCACGAGCAGTACTTC
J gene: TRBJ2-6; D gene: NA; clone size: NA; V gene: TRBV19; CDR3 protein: CASSVGHDYSGANVLTF; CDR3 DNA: TGTGCCAGTAGTGTAGGACATGATTACTCTGGGGCCAACGTCCTGACTTTC
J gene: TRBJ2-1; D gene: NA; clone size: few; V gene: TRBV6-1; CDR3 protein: CASSETYNEQFF; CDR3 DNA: TGTGCCAGCAGTGAAACCTACAATGAGCAGTTCTTC
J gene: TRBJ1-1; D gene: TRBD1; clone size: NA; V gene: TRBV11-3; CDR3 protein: CASAQGMNTEAFF; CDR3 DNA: TGTGCCAGCGCACAGGGGATGAACACTGAAGCTTTCTTT
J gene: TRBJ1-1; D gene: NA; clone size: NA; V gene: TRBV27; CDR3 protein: CASSLRQNTEAFF; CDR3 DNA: TGTGCCAGCAGTTTGAGACAGAACACTGAAGCTTTCTTT
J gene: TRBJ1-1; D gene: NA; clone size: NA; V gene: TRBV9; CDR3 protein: CASSARWTGNTEAFF; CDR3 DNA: TGTGCCAGCAGCGCAAGATGGACGGGGAACACTGAAGCTTTCTTT
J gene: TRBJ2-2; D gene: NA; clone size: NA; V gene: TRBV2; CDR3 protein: CASSTSGPNTGELFF; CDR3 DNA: TGTGCCAGCTCTACTTCCGGGCCCAACACCGGGGAGCTGTTTTTT
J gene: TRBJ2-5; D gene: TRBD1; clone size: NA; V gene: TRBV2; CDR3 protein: CASPPAGQGYQETQYF; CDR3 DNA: TGTGCCAGCCCCCCCGCAGGACAGGGGTACCAAGAGACCCAGTACTTC
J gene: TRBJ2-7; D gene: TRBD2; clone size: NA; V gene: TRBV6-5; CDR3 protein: CASSYSGTSGKYEQYF; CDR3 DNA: TGTGCCAGCAGTTACTCTGGGACTAGCGGGAAGTACGAGCAGTACTTC
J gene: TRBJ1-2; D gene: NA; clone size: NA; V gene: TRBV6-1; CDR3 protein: CASSLRGIGYGYTF; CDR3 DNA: TGTGCCAGCAGCCTCAGGGGCATTGGCTATGGCTACACCTTC
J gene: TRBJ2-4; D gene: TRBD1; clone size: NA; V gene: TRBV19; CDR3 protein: CASSMKGAAAKNIQYF; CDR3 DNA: TGTGCCAGTAGTATGAAGGGGGCCGCTGCCAAAAACATTCAGTACTTC
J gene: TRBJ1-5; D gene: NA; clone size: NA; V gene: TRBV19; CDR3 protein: CATEAGRGNQPQHF; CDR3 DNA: TGTGCCACCGAAGCGGGACGGGGCAATCAGCCCCAGCATTTT
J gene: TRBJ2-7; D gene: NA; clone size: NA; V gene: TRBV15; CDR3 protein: CATSSQGGEQYF; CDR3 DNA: TGTGCCACCAGCTCCCAGGGGGGCGAGCAGTACTTC
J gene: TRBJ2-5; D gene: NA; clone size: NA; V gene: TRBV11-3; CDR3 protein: CASSPSVGGGRAQYF; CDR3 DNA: TGTGCCAGCAGCCCCTCGGTCGGAGGGGGCAGGGCCCAGTACTTC
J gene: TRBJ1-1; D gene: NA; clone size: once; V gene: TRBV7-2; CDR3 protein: CASRRTLNTEAFF; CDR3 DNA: TGTGCCAGCAGGAGAACACTCAACACTGAAGCTTTCTTT
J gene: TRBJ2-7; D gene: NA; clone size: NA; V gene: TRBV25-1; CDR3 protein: CASGYNYEQYF; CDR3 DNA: TGTGCCAGCGGATACAACTACGAGCAGTACTTC
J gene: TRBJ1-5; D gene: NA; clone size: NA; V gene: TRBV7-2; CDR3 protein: CASSLAWGNQPQHF; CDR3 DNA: TGTGCCAGCAGCTTAGCTTGGGGGAATCAGCCCCAGCATTTT
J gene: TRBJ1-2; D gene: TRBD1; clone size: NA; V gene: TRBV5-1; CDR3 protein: CASPPPGQGVGGYTF; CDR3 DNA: TGCGCCAGCCCCCCCCCTGGACAGGGGGTGGGAGGCTACACCTTC
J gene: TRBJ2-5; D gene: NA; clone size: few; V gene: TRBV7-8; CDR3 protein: CASSVSSVRETQYF; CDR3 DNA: TGTGCCAGCAGCGTGTCTAGCGTTAGGGAGACCCAGTACTTC
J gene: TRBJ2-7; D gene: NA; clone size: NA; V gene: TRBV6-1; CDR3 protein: CASSEEAGASSYEQYF; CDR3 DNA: TGTGCCAGCAGTGAAGAGGCAGGGGCTAGCTCCTACGAGCAGTACTTC
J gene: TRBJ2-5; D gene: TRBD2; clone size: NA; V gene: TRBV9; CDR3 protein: CASSVEGLAGPETQYF; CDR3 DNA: TGTGCCAGCAGCGTAGAGGGACTAGCGGGGCCGGAGACCCAGTACTTC
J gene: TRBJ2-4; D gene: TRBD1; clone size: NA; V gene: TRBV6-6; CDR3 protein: CASSWRQGHRNIQYF; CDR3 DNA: TGTGCCAGCAGTTGGCGACAGGGCCACAGAAACATTCAGTACTTC
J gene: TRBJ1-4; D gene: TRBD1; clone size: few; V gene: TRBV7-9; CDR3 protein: CASRPRQGNEKLFF; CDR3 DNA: TGTGCCAGCCGACCTAGACAGGGCAATGAAAAACTGTTTTTT
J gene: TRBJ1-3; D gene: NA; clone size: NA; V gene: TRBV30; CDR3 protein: CAWSVGGNGNTIYF; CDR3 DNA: TGTGCCTGGAGTGTTGGAGGGAATGGAAACACCATATATTTT
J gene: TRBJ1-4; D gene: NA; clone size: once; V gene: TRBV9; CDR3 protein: CASSVGQVGEKLFF; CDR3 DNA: TGTGCCAGCAGCGTAGGGCAGGTCGGAGAAAAACTGTTTTTT
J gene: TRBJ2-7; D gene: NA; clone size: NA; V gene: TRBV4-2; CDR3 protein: CASSLGSSYEQYF; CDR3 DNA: TGTGCCAGCAGCTTGGGCAGTTCCTACGAGCAGTACTTC
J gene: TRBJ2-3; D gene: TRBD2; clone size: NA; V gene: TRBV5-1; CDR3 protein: CASSLGGGRFSTDTQYF; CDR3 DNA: TGCGCCAGCAGCTTGGGCGGGGGGCGGTTCAGCACAGATACGCAGTATTTT
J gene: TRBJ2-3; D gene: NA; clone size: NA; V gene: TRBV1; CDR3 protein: CTSSQQGAGGSQNTQYF; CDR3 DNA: TGCACCAGCAGCCAACAGGGTGCGGGAGGGTCACAGAATACGCAGTATTTT
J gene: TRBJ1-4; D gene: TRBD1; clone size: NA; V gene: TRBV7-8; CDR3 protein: CASSSWDRANEKLFF; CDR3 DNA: TGTGCCAGCAGCTCCTGGGACAGGGCTAATGAAAAACTGTTTTTT
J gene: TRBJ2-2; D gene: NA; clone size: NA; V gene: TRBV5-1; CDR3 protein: CASSVVMGTGELFF; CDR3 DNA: TGCGCCAGCAGCGTGGTTATGGGGACGGGGGAGCTGTTTTTT